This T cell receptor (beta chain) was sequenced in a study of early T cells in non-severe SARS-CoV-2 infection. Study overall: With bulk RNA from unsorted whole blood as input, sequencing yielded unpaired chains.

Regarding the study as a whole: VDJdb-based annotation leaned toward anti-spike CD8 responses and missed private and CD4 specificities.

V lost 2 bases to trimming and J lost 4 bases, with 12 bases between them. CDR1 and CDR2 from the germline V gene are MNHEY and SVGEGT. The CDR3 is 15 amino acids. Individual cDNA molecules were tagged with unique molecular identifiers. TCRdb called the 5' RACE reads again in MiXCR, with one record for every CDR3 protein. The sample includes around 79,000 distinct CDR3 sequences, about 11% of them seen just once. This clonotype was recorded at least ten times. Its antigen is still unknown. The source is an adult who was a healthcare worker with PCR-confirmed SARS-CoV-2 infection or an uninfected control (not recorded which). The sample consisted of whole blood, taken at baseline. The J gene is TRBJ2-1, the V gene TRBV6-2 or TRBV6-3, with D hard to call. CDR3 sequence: CASSYSSPTYNEQFF. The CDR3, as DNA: TGTGCCAGCAGTTACAGCTCCCCTACATACAATGAGCAGTTCTTC.